The rows below give T cell receptor beta chains drawn from one sample of a study of response to subunit inactivated influenza vaccine. TCRdb re-analysed the RT-PCR reads in MiXCR, keeping a single row per CDR3 protein. The sample lists more than 450,000 distinct CDR3 sequences, 10% to 15% occurring once. The sequences come from PBMCs from blood, collected on the day of vaccination. Receptors were obtained from a man aged 45-60 years who received an inactivated influenza vaccine. Both conserved end residues are part of each CDR3. Each record gives: D gene, J gene, clone size, V gene, CDR3 protein, CDR3 DNA. D genes are given only for firm matches. Clone sizes are given selectively: once, few, many, or a class where the clone is expanded.

>.|TRBJ2-2|.|TRBV12-3/TRBV12-4
CARITANTGELFF
TGTGCCAGGATAACTGCGAACACCGGGGAGCTGTTTTTT
>TRBD2|TRBJ2-3|many|TRBV15
CATSSKRGGYNADTQYF
TGTGCCACCAGCAGTAAGCGGGGGGGATATAACGCAGATACGCAGTATTTT
>.|TRBJ1-3|many|TRBV28
CASSPTWGSGNTIYF
TGTGCCAGCAGCCCAACATGGGGCTCTGGAAACACCATATATTTT
>TRBD2|TRBJ2-7|few|TRBV3-1
CASSQDTSGSSYEQYF
TGTGCCAGCAGCCAAGATACTAGCGGGAGTTCCTACGAGCAGTACTTC
>.|TRBJ2-3|few|TRBV12-3/TRBV12-4
CASSQPGRKLADTQYF
TGTGCCAGCAGTCAACCGGGACGGAAATTAGCAGATACGCAGTATTTT
>.|TRBJ2-7|few|TRBV7-2
CASSISPGPEREQYF
TGTGCCAGCAGTATTTCCCCGGGACCCGAGCGGGAGCAGTACTTC
>.|TRBJ2-3|.|TRBV6-6
CASTIGAADTQYF
TGTGCCAGCACTATAGGGGCGGCAGATACGCAGTATTTT
>TRBD1|TRBJ2-2|.|TRBV7-2
CASSWDRDRANTGELFF
TGTGCCAGCAGCTGGGACAGAGACAGGGCGAACACCGGGGAGCTGTTTTTT
>.|TRBJ1-3|.|TRBV12-3/TRBV12-4
CASVPIGNTIYF
TGTGCCAGCGTACCGATTGGAAACACCATATATTTT
>TRBD2|TRBJ2-7|many|TRBV5-1
CASGQGGYEQYF
TGCGCCAGCGGTCAGGGAGGGTACGAGCAGTACTTC
>TRBD2|TRBJ2-1|.|TRBV7-2
CASSITRSGTSGGWFF
TGTGCCAGCAGCATCACACGTTCCGGGACTAGCGGGGGTTGGTTCTTC
>.|TRBJ2-3|many|TRBV11-2
CASSRGLPDTQYF
TGTGCCAGCAGCCGAGGACTCCCAGATACGCAGTATTTT
>.|TRBJ2-7|.|TRBV27
CASSSLGMPVYEQYF
TGTGCCAGCAGTTCACTCGGGATGCCCGTATACGAGCAGTACTTC
>.|TRBJ1-4|.|TRBV5-5
CASSFAANEKLFF
TGTGCCAGCAGCTTCGCGGCTAATGAAAAACTGTTTTTT
>.|TRBJ2-1|few|TRBV12-3/TRBV12-4
CASTLSANNEQFF
TGTGCCAGCACATTGTCAGCCAACAATGAGCAGTTCTTC
>TRBD1|TRBJ2-7|many|TRBV7-8
CASSWNPTGGEYEQYF
TGTGCCAGCAGCTGGAACCCGACAGGGGGCGAGTACGAGCAGTACTTC
>.|TRBJ2-7|few|TRBV11-2
CASSPSVSSYEQYF
TGTGCCAGCAGCCCCTCGGTGAGCTCCTACGAGCAGTACTTC
>.|TRBJ2-1|.|TRBV6-2/TRBV6-3
CASSSLSYEQFF
TGTGCCAGCAGCTCCCTCTCGTATGAGCAGTTCTTC
>TRBD2|TRBJ2-7|.|TRBV28
CASSSPGLAEQYF
TGTGCCAGCAGTTCACCGGGACTAGCCGAGCAGTACTTC
>TRBD1|TRBJ2-5|many|TRBV12-3/TRBV12-4
CASTQGQETQYF
TGTGCCAGCACACAGGGGCAAGAGACCCAGTACTTC
>.|TRBJ2-2|.|TRBV7-9
CTGRGFTGELFF
TGCACCGGTCGGGGGTTCACCGGGGAGCTGTTTTTT
>TRBD1|TRBJ2-7|few|TRBV30
CAWSRDRGTEQYF
TGTGCCTGGAGTAGGGACAGAGGTACGGAGCAGTACTTC
>TRBD2|TRBJ2-7|.|TRBV19
CASSISAGGESPQYF
TGTGCCAGTAGTATCAGTGCGGGAGGGGAAAGCCCTCAGTACTTC
>.|TRBJ1-4|.|TRBV6-5
CASSNEQISTNEKLFF
TGTGCCAGCAGTAACGAACAGATTTCAACTAATGAAAAACTGTTTTTT
>TRBD2|TRBJ2-5|many|TRBV15
CATSRVSGGKETQYF
TGTGCCACCAGCAGAGTGTCGGGGGGGAAAGAGACCCAGTACTTC
>.|TRBJ2-1|few|TRBV5-1
CASSLDVTYNEQFF
TGCGCCAGCAGCTTGGACGTGACCTACAATGAGCAGTTCTTC
>.|TRBJ2-2|.|TRBV5-1
CASSAADRRGELFF
TGCGCCAGCAGCGCCGCTGACCGACGCGGGGAGCTGTTTTTT
>TRBD2|TRBJ2-3|many|TRBV29-1
CSVTGLAGLTDTQYF
TGCAGCGTAACGGGACTAGCGGGACTCACAGATACGCAGTATTTT
>.|TRBJ2-2|few|TRBV6-5
CASTYWYRSNTGELFF
TGTGCCAGCACTTACTGGTATCGATCGAACACCGGGGAGCTGTTTTTT
>TRBD1|TRBJ1-2|few|TRBV29-1
CSGDRAGYGYTF
TGCAGCGGCGACAGGGCGGGATATGGCTACACCTTC
>.|TRBJ1-1|few|TRBV20-1
CSPRGPMNTEAFF
TGCAGTCCTCGTGGTCCAATGAACACTGAAGCTTTCTTT
>.|TRBJ1-5|many|TRBV10-3
CAISESREAQHF
TGTGCCATCAGTGAGTCGAGGGAGGCCCAGCATTTT
>TRBD2|TRBJ2-3|.|TRBV20-1
CSASPTSGSTDTQYF
TGCAGTGCTAGCCCGACTAGCGGGAGCACAGATACGCAGTATTTT
>TRBD2|TRBJ2-2|few|TRBV29-1
CSVQLSGSSTGELFF
TGCAGCGTGCAACTTAGCGGGAGCAGCACCGGGGAGCTGTTTTTT
>TRBD2|TRBJ2-7|.|TRBV7-9
CASSQGLAEYEQYF
TGTGCCAGCAGCCAGGGACTAGCTGAGTACGAGCAGTACTTC
>.|TRBJ1-5|few|TRBV6-2/TRBV6-3
CASSYGGAQQPQHF
TGTGCCAGCAGTTACGGGGGGGCCCAACAGCCCCAGCATTTT
>.|TRBJ2-1|.|TRBV20-1
CSAAGSLKGQFF
TGCAGCGCAGCCGGCAGTTTAAAGGGACAGTTCTTC
>TRBD2|TRBJ2-2|many|TRBV9
CASSVGLDGGELFF
TGTGCCAGCAGCGTTGGACTAGACGGCGGGGAGCTGTTTTTT
>.|TRBJ2-3|few|TRBV28
CASSLAVPDTQYF
TGTGCCAGCAGTTTGGCAGTACCAGATACGCAGTATTTT
>TRBD1|TRBJ2-1|.|TRBV12-3/TRBV12-4
CASSFKTGVSDEQFF
TGTGCCAGCAGTTTTAAGACAGGGGTATCCGATGAGCAGTTCTTC
>TRBD1|TRBJ1-5|.|TRBV29-1
CSVTQGVLDQPQHF
TGCAGCGTGACCCAGGGGGTTCTTGATCAGCCCCAGCATTTT
>.|TRBJ2-7|.|TRBV11-2
CASSLVKSSVSYEQYF
TGTGCCAGCAGCTTAGTAAAGTCTAGCGTCTCCTACGAGCAGTACTTC
>.|TRBJ1-2|.|TRBV30
CAWSVPTASYGYTF
TGTGCCTGGAGTGTACCGACAGCGAGCTATGGCTACACCTTC
>.|TRBJ2-1|many|TRBV9
CASSPPRLGYNEQFF
TGTGCCAGCAGCCCCCCCCGTTTAGGCTACAATGAGCAGTTCTTC
>.|TRBJ2-1|few|TRBV3-1
CASSQDEVASSYNEQFF
TGTGCCAGCAGCCAAGACGAGGTCGCAAGCTCCTACAATGAGCAGTTCTTC